This is a list of T cell receptor beta chains from one sample in a study of blood T cell repertoires in COVID-19. The assay was immunoSEQ multiplex PCR, and TCRdb's table has in-frame clones only and misses some. The data show under 300,000 clones, with about nine tenths seen just once and approximately 2% held by the top ten. The sequencing sample was made of PBMCs or T cells enriched from blood (not recorded which). The receptors come from a woman in her late teens or twenties who had recovered from COVID-19. The CDR3 runs from the conserved cysteine through the conserved F or W. Fields, in order: clone size, V gene, J gene, D gene, CDR3 protein, CDR3 DNA. D genes are given only for firm matches. Where a row states a size, it is once, few, many or the class of an expanded clone; other rows omit it.

>-|TRBV6-5|TRBJ1-2|-
CASSYSGDYGYTF
TGTGCCAGCAGTTACTCAGGGGACTATGGCTACACCTTC
>-|TRBV5-4|TRBJ1-6|-
CASSSGGSPLHF
TGTGCCAGCAGCTCCGGTGGTTCACCCCTCCACTTT
>-|TRBV24-1|TRBJ1-1|TRBD1
CATSDSGTENTEAFF
TGTGCCACCAGTGATTCGGGGACAGAGAACACTGAAGCTTTCTTT
>-|TRBV28|TRBJ2-7|TRBD2
CASKGLAGEQYF
TGTGCCAGCAAGGGACTAGCGGGAGAGCAGTACTTC
>-|TRBV5-5|TRBJ2-2|TRBD1
CASSHPGQGVDTGELFF
TGTGCCAGCAGCCACCCCGGACAGGGTGTGGACACCGGGGAGCTGTTTTTT
>-|TRBV14|TRBJ2-1|-
CASSQANSENEQFF
TGTGCCAGCAGCCAAGCCAACTCTGAAAATGAGCAGTTCTTC
>-|TRBV28|TRBJ1-4|TRBD1
CASKTTGAIEKLFF
TGTGCCAGCAAGACCACAGGGGCAATTGAAAAACTGTTTTTT
>-|TRBV4-1|TRBJ1-2|TRBD1
CASSQGAGTGGSYGYTF
TGCGCCAGCAGCCAAGGCGCGGGGACAGGGGGAAGCTATGGCTACACCTTC
>-|TRBV9|TRBJ1-6|TRBD1
CASSGGRDRGNSPLHF
TGTGCCAGCAGCGGAGGACGGGACAGGGGGAATTCACCCCTCCACTTT
>-|TRBV7-9|TRBJ1-1|TRBD1
CASRPDRDPAFF
TGTGCCAGCAGACCAGACAGGGACCCAGCTTTCTTT
>once|TRBV19|TRBJ1-2|TRBD1
CASSLRTGSYGYTF
TGTGCCAGTAGTCTTCGGACAGGGAGCTATGGCTACACCTTC
>-|TRBV5-1|TRBJ2-5|-
CATKLRTGPEETQYF
TGCGCCACCAAGTTGAGAACAGGGCCGGAGGAGACCCAGTACTTC
>-|TRBV7-9|TRBJ1-5|-
CASSSISNQPQHF
TGTGCCAGCAGTTCTATTAGCAATCAGCCCCAGCATTTT
>-|TRBV4-1|TRBJ2-7|-
CASSQDIHPKHDEQYF
TGCGCCAGCAGCCAAGACATCCACCCAAAGCACGACGAGCAGTACTTC
>-|TRBV3-1/TRBV3-2|TRBJ2-7|-
CASSQGGSGYEQYF
TGTGCCAGCAGCCAAGGTGGGAGCGGATACGAGCAGTACTTC
>-|TRBV5-4|TRBJ1-2|-
CASSSDSFYGYTF
TGTGCCAGCAGCTCGGACAGCTTCTATGGCTACACCTTC
>once|TRBV4-1|TRBJ1-2|-
CASSPSGGQYGYTF
TGCGCCAGCAGCCCCTCGGGTGGACAGTATGGCTACACCTTC
>-|TRBV5-1|TRBJ1-2|-
CASRRTDSLGGYTF
TGCGCCAGCAGACGGACAGATAGCCTTGGAGGCTACACCTTC
>-|TRBV5-4|TRBJ1-2|TRBD1
CASSLRQGDYGYTF
TGTGCCAGCAGCTTGCGACAGGGAGACTATGGCTACACCTTC
>-|TRBV19|TRBJ2-3|-
CASSLRGSTDTQYF
TGTGCCAGTAGCCTGAGGGGGAGCACAGATACGCAGTATTTT
>-|TRBV28|TRBJ1-4|-
CASSFAQEEKLFF
TGTGCCAGCAGTTTCGCGCAGGAAGAAAAACTGTTTTTT